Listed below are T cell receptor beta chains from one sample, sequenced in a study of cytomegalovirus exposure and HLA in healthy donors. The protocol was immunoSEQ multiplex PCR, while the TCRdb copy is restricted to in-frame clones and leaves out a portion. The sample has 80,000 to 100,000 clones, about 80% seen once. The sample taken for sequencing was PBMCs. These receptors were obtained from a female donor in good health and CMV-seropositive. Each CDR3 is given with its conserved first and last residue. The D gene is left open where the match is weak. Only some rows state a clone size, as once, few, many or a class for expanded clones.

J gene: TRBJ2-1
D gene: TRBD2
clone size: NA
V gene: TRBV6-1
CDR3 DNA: TGTGCCAGCAGTGGAAAGTGGGGGGGCAATGAGCAGTTCTTC
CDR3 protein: CASSGKWGGNEQFF

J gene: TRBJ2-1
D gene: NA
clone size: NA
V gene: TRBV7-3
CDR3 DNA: TGTGCCAGCAGCTTGACAGGTGGTGAGCAGTTCTTC
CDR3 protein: CASSLTGGEQFF

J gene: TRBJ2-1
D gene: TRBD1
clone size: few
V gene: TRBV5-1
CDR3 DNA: TGCGCCAGCAGCTTTAACCTGGACAGGGGGCGTAACAATGAGCAGTTCTTC
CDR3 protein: CASSFNLDRGRNNEQFF

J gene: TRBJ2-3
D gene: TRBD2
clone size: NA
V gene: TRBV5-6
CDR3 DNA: TGTGCCAGCAGCTTACTAGCGGGGGGCACAGATACGCAGTATTTT
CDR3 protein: CASSLLAGGTDTQYF

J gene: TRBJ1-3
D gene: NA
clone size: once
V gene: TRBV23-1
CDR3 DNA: TGCGCCAGCAGTCAACGACTTGTAACCCCAGGGACTGGAAACACCATATATTTT
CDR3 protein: CASSQRLVTPGTGNTIYF

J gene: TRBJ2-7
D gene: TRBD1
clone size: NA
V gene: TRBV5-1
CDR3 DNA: TGCGCCAGCAGCCCAGGGCGGACAGGGGCCTCCTACGAGCAGTACTTC
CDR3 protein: CASSPGRTGASYEQYF

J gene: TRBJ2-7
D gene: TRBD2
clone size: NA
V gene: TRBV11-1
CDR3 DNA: TGTGCCAGCAGTTCTCCGATTCAGACTAGCGGGAGAGCCTACGAGCAGTACTTC
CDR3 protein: CASSSPIQTSGRAYEQYF

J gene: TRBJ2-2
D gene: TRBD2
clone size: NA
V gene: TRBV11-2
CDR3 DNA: TGTGCCAGCAGCTTAGGTCCGGGAGGGCCCGCCGGGGAGCTGTTTTTT
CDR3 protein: CASSLGPGGPAGELFF

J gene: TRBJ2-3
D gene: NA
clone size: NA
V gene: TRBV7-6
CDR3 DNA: TGTGCCAGCGTACCCAATGGCGGGGCGGATACGCAGTATTTT
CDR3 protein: CASVPNGGADTQYF

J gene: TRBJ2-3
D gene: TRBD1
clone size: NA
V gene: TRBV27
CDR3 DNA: TGTGCCAGCAGTTCCGACAGGGGCGCAACAGATACGCAGTATTTT
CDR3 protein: CASSSDRGATDTQYF

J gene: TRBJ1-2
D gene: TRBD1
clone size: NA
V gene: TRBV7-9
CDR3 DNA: TGTGCCAGCAGCTTAATAGGGGGCGCCTATGGCTACACCTTC
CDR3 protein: CASSLIGGAYGYTF

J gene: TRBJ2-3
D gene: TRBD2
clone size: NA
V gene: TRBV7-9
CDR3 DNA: TGTGCCAGCAGCTCTAGCGGGGGGACCACAGATACGCAGTATTTT
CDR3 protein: CASSSSGGTTDTQYF

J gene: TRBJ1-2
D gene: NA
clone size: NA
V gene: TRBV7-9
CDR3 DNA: TGTGCCAGCAGCTCAGACAGCTTTAACTATGGCTACACCTTC
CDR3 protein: CASSSDSFNYGYTF

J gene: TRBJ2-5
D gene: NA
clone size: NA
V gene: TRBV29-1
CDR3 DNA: TGCAGCGTTGAAGATATGGGCAGGGGTCGGACCCAGTACTTC
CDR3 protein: CSVEDMGRGRTQYF

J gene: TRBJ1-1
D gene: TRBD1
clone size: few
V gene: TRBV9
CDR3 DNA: TGTGCCAGCAGCGTAAAAGCACACAGGGGGAAGTCGAACACTGAAGCTTTCTTT
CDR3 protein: CASSVKAHRGKSNTEAFF

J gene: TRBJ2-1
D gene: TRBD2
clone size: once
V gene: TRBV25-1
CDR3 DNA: TGTGCCAGCAGGACCGGGACTAGCCCGAACAATGAGCAGTTCTTC
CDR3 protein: CASRTGTSPNNEQFF

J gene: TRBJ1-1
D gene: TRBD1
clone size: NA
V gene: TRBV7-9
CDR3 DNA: TGTGCCAGCAGCCGCGGATTGACAGGGATGAACACTGAAGCTTTCTTT
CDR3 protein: CASSRGLTGMNTEAFF

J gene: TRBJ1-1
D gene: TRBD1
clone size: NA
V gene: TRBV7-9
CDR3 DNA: TGTTCCAGCAGCTTAGGGACAGCGAACACTGAAGCTTTCTTT
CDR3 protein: CSSSLGTANTEAFF

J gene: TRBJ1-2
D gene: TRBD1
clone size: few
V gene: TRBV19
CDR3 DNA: TGTGCCAGTAGTATCCAGGGGGCAAAGTATGGCTACACCTTC
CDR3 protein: CASSIQGAKYGYTF

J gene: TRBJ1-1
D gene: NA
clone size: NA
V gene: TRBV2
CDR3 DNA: TGTGCCACCCGATTTACAGGGAACACTGAAGCTTTCTTT
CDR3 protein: CATRFTGNTEAFF

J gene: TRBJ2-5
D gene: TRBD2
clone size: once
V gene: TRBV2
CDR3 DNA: TGTGCCAGCAGTAGACTAGCGGGAGTGAACTACCAAGAGACCCAGTACTTC
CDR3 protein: CASSRLAGVNYQETQYF

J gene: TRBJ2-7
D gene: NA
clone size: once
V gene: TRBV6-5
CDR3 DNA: TGTGCCAGCAGTTCCCGGGGGACAGCAGCCTACGAGCAGTACTTC
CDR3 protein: CASSSRGTAAYEQYF

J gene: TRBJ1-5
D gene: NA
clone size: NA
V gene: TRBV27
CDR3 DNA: TGTGCCAGCAGTCCCACGGGGGGTTACAATCAGCCCCAGCATTTT
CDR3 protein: CASSPTGGYNQPQHF

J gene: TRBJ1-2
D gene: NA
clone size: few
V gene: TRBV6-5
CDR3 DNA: TGTGCCAGCAGTTACGGGGGGGGAGTTAAGGGCTATGGCTACACCTTC
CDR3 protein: CASSYGGGVKGYGYTF

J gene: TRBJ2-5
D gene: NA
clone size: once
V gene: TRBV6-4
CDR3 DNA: TGTGCCAGCAGTGACTCGATTAGGGTAGCGGTTTTGGAGACCCAGTACTTC
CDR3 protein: CASSDSIRVAVLETQYF

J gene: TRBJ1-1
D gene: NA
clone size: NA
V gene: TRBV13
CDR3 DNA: TGTGCCAGCAGCTTAGGCGGGGGGACTGAAGCTTTCTTT
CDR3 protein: CASSLGGGTEAFF

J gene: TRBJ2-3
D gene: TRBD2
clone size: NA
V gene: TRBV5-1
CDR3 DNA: TGCGCCAGCAGCCTCTGGACTAGCGGGGGATCCTTCACAGATACGCAGTATTTT
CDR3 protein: CASSLWTSGGSFTDTQYF

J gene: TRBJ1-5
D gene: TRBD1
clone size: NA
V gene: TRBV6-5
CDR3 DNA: TGTGCCAGCACCCCGGACAGGGTTGGCAATCAGCCCCAGCATTTT
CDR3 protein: CASTPDRVGNQPQHF

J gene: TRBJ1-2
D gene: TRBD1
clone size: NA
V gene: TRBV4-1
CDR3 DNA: TGCGCCAGCAGCCAAGGAGGGACAGGGGCCCAACACCGATTCGGCTACACCTTC
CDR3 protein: CASSQGGTGAQHRFGYTF

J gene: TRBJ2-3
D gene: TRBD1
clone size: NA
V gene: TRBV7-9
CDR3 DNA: TGTGCCAGCAGCTCCGGGACAGGGCCAGATACGCAGTATTTT
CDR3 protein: CASSSGTGPDTQYF

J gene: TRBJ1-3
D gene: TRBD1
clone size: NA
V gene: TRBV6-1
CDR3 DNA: TGTGCCAGCAGTGTGCCCCGGGACAGTTGGAACACCATATATTTT
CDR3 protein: CASSVPRDSWNTIYF

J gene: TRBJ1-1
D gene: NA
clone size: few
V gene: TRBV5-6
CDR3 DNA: TGTGCCAGCAGCTTGTCTCTGACAACGAACACTGAAGCTTTCTTT
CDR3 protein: CASSLSLTTNTEAFF

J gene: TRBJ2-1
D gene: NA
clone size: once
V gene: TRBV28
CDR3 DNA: TGTGCCAGCAGTTTACAGGGGATACTCTACAATGAGCAGTTCTTC
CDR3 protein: CASSLQGILYNEQFF

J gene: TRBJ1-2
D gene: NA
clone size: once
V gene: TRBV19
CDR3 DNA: TGTGCCAGTAGTCCCCGCCAGGGATATGGCTACACCTTC
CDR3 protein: CASSPRQGYGYTF

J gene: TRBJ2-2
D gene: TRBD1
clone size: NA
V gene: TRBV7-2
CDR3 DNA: TGTGCCAGCAGGAAATCCGGGACAGGGAACACCGGGGAGCTGTTTTTT
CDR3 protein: CASRKSGTGNTGELFF

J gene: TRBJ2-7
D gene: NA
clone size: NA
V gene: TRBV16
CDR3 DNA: TGTGCCAGCAGCCCCTCAACCGGGCAGGGAAGAATATACGAGCAGTACTTC
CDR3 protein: CASSPSTGQGRIYEQYF

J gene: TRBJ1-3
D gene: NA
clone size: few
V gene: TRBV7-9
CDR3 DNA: TGTGCCAGCAGCTTAGGGGTCGGCGGCGGAAACACCATATATTTT
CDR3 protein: CASSLGVGGGNTIYF

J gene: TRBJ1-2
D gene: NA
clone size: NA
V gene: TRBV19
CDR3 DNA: TGTGCCAGTAGTACCACTCGGGGAGGGGAGTATGGCTACACCTTC
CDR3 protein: CASSTTRGGEYGYTF

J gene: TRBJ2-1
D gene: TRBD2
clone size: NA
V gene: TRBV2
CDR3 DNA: TGTGCCAGCAAAACCGGGACTAGCGGGAGGGGTGAGCAGTTCTTC
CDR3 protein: CASKTGTSGRGEQFF

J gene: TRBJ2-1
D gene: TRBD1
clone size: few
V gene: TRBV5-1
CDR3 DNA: TGCGCCAGCAGCTCATCGGGACAGGGGGAACTCTTC
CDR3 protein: CASSSSGQGELF

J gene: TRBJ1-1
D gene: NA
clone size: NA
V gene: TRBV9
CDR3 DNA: TGTGCCAGCAATCGGGGGGTCTTT
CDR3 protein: CASNRGVF

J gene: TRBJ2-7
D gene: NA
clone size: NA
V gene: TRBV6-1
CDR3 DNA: TGTGCCAGCAGTGTTAAGACTATTGCCTACGAGCAGTACTTC
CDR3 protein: CASSVKTIAYEQYF

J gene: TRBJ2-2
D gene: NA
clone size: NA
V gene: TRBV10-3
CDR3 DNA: TGTGCCATCAGTGGCGACGGGGCCGGGGAGCTGTTTTTT
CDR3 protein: CAISGDGAGELFF

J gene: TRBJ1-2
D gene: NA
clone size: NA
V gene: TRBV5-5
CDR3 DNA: TGTGCCAGCAGCTTGGATACAGGCTATGGCTACACCTTC
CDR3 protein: CASSLDTGYGYTF

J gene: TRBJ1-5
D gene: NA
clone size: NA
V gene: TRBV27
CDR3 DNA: TGTGCCAGCAGTTCGGGCAGGGAAACTTTAAATCAGCCCCAGCATTTT
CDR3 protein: CASSSGRETLNQPQHF

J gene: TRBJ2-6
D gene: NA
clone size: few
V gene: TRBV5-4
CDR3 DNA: TGTGCCAGCAGCCGGGATCCAAACTCTGGGGCCAACGTCCTGACTTTC
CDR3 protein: CASSRDPNSGANVLTF

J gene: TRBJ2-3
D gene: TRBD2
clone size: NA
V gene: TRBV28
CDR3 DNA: TGTGCCAGCAGTTTTAGTAGAGCTAGCGGGAGCACAGATACGCAGTATTTT
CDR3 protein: CASSFSRASGSTDTQYF

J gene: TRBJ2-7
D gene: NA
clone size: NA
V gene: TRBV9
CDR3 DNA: TGTGCCAGCAGCGTAGGAGGAGTATCGTACGAGCAGTACTTC
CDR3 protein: CASSVGGVSYEQYF

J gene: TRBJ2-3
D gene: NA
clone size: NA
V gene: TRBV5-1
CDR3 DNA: TGCGCCAGCAGCTTGGCCATCTCGGGGGTCACAGATACGCAGTATTTT
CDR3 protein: CASSLAISGVTDTQYF

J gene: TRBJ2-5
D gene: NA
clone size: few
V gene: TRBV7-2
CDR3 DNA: TGTGCCAGCAGCACGACAGCGTTCCAAGAGACCCAGTACTTC
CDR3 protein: CASSTTAFQETQYF

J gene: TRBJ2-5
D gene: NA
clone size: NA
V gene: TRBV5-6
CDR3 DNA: TGTGCCAGCAGCCTCCCGACAGCCTCTCACCAAGAGACCCAGTACTTC
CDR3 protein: CASSLPTASHQETQYF

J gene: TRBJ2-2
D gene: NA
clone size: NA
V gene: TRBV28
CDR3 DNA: TGTGCCAGCAGACAAACTAGTGACACCGGGGAGCTGTTTTTT
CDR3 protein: CASRQTSDTGELFF

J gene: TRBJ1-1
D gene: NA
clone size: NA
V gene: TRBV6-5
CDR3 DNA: TGTGCCAGCAGGGTAGACAGTGTGAACACTGAAGCTTTCTTT
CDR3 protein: CASRVDSVNTEAFF

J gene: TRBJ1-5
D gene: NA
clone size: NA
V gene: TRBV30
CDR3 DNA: TGTGCCTTCCAAACGGACAGCTTCAATCAGCCCCAGCATTTT
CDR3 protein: CAFQTDSFNQPQHF

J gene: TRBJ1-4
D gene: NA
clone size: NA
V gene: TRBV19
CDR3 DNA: TGTGCCAGTAGTATTTCCTCGGGAGGAGAGAATGAAAAACTGTTTTTT
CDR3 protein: CASSISSGGENEKLFF

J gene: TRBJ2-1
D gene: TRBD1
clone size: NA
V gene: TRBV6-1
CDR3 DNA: TGTGCCAGCAGTGCCACCGGGACAGGGGCTCCATATGAGCAGTTCTTC
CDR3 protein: CASSATGTGAPYEQFF

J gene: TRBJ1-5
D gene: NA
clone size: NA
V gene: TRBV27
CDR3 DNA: TGTTCCAGCAGGGCCCTGGGGGCAGGGAATCAGCCCCAGCATTTT
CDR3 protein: CSSRALGAGNQPQHF